This TCR beta chain was identified during a study of T-cell memory formation after mild COVID-19. V lost 2 bases and J lost 4, with 15 bases in between. Germline CDR1 reads DFQATT; CDR2 reads SNEGSKA (reference sequence). The CDR3 is 15 amino acids. TCRdb reanalysed the 5' RACE reads using MiXCR and keeps one entry per CDR3 protein. The sample contains 250,000 to 350,000 distinct CDR3 sequences, roughly 21% of which appear only once. Sequencing used PBMCs or a T cell subset sorted from them (not recorded which). The rearrangement joins TRBV20-1 to TRBJ1-3, with D unclear. This clonotype was obtained from a man younger than 35 who had mild COVID-19 (a few samples of this study predate the infection). Cell type and time point are not known. Written as DNA, the CDR3 is TGCAGTGCTAGACGTAGATGGATAGTCGGAAACACCATATATTTT. Translation: CSARRRWIVGNTIYF.